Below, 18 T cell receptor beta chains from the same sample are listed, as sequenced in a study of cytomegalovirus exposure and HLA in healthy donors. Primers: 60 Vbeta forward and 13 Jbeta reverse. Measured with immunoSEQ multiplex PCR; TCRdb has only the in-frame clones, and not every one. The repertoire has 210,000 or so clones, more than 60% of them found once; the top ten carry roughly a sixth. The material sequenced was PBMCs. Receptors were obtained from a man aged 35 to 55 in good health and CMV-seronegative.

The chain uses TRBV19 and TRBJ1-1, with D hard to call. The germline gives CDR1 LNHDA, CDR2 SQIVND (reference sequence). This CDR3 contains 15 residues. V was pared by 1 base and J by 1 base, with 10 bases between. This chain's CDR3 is CASSIGGKGNTEAFF. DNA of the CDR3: TGTGCCAGTAGTATAGGCGGGAAGGGGAACACTGAAGCTTTCTTT.

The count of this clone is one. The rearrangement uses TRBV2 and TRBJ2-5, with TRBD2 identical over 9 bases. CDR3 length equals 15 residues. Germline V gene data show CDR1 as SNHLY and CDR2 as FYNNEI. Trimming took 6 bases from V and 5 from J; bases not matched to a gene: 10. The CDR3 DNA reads TGTGCCAGCAGCCGGGGGCGGGGGGGCCGGGAGACCCAGTACTTC. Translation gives CASSRGRGGRETQYF.

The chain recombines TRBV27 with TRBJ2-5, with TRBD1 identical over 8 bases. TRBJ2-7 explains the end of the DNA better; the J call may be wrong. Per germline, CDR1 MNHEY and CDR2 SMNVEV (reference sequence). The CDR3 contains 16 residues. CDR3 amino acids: CASSFVGTGGPYEQYF. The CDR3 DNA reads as TGTGCCAGCAGTTTTGTCGGGACAGGAGGACCCTACGAGCAGTACTTC.

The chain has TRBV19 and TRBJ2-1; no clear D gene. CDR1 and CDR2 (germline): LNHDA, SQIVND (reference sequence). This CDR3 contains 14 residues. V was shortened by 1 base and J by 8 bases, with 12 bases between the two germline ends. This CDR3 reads CASSIGGSLYEQFF. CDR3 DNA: TGTGCCAGTAGTATAGGAGGCAGTTTATATGAGCAGTTCTTC.

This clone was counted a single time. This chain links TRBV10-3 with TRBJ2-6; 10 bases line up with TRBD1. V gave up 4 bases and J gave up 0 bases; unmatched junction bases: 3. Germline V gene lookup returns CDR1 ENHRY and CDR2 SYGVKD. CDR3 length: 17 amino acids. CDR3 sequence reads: CAISGQGASSGANVLTF. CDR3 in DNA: TGTGCCATCAGTGGACAGGGGGCTTCCTCTGGGGCCAACGTCCTGACTTTC.

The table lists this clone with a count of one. The CDR3 reads CASSPSAGADTQYF. DNA of the CDR3: TGTGCCAGCAGCCCAAGTGCAGGGGCAGATACGCAGTATTTT. The J gene is TRBJ2-3, the V gene TRBV5-6, with D possibly being TRBD1 (6 bases). The CDR3 length is 14 residues. Germline CDR1 reads SGHDT; CDR2 reads YYEEEE. V was cut by 4 bases and J by 4 bases, with 13 bases left in between.

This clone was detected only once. The CDR3 DNA follows: TGTGCCAGCACCACGCAGGGTTTGGGCGGGGAGCTGTTTTTT. Translated, it gives CASTTQGLGGELFF. V gene TRBV5-4 combines with J gene TRBJ2-2, with D possibly being TRBD1 (5 bases). Germline V gene data show CDR1 as SGHNT and CDR2 as YYREEE (reference sequence). V was clipped by 6 bases and J by 7 bases, with 16 bases between them. The CDR3 has 14 residues.

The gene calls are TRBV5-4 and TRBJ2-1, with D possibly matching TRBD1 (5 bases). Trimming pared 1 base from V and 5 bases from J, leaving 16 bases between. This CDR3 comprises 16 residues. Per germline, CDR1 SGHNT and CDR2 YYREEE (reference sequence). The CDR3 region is CASSLWPKGKNNEQFF. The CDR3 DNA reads TGTGCCAGCAGCTTGTGGCCAAAGGGGAAGAACAATGAGCAGTTCTTC.

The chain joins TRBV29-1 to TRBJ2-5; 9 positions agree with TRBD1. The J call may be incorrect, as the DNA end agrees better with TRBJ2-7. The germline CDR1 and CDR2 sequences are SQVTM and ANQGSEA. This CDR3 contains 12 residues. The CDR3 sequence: CSAGGQGYEQYF. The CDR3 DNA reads TGCAGCGCTGGGGGACAGGGCTACGAGCAGTACTTC.

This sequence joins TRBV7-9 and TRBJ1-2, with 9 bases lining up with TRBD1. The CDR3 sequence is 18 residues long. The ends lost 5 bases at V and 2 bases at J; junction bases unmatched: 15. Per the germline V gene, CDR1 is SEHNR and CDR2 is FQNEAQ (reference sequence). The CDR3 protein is CASSQQGASRLSNYGYTF. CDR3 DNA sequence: TGTGCCAGCAGCCAACAGGGGGCCAGTCGACTTTCCAACTATGGCTACACCTTC.

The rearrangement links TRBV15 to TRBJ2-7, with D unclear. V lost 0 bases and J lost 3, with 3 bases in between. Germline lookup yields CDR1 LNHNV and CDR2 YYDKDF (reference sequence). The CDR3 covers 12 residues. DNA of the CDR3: TGTGCCACCAGCAGAGATTACTACGAGCAGTACTTC. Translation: CATSRDYYEQYF.

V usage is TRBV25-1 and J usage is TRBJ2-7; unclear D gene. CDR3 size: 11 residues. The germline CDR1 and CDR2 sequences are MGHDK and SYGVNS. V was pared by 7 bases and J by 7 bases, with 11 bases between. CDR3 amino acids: CASTQGGEQYF. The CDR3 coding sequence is TGTGCCAGCACCCAAGGCGGAGAGCAGTACTTC.

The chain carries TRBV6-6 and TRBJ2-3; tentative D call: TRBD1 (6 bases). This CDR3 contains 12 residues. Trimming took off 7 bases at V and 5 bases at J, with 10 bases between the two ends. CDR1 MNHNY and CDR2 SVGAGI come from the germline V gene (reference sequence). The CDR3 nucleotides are TGTGCCAGCACCACGACAGGAGATACGCAGTATTTT. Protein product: CASTTTGDTQYF.

This chain's CDR3 is CASKEGSSYEQYF. The CDR3 DNA reads as TGTGCCAGCAAGGAGGGGAGCTCCTACGAGCAGTACTTC. The rearrangement links TRBV2 to TRBJ2-7; D possibly corresponds to TRBD2 (6 bases). The CDR3 has 13 amino acids. Germline V lookup: CDR1 SNHLY, CDR2 FYNNEI. V lost 7 bases, J lost 0 bases, and 10 bases lay in between.

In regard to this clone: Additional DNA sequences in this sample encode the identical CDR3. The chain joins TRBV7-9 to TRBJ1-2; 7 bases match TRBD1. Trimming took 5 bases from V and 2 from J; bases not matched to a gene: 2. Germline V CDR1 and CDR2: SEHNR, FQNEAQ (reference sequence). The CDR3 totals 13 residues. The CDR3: CASSPGQNYGYTF. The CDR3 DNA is TGTGCCAGCAGCCCGGGACAGAACTATGGCTACACCTTC.

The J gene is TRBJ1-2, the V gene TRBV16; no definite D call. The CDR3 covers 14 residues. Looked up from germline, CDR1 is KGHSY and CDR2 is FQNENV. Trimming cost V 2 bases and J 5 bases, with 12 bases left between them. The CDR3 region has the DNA TGTGCCAGCAGCCAAGGTGGAGTACCTTATGGCTACACCTTC. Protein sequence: CASSQGGVPYGYTF.

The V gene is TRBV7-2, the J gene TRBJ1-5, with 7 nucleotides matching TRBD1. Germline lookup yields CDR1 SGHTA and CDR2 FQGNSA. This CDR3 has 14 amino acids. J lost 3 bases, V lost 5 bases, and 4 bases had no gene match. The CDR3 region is CASSLGTVNQPQHF. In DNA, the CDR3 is TGTGCCAGCAGCCTTGGGACAGTCAATCAGCCCCAGCATTTT. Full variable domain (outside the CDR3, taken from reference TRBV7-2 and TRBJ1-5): GAGVSQSPSNKVTEKGKDVELRCDPISGHTALYWYRQSLGQGLEFLIYFQGNSAPDKSGLPSDRFSAERTGGSVSTLTIQRTQQEDSAVYLCASSLGTVNQPQHFGDGTRLSIL.

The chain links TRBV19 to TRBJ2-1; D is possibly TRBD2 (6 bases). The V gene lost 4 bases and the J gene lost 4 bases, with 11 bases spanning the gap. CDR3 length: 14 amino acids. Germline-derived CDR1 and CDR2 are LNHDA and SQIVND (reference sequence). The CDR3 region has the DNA TGTGCCAGTAGTAGGAGGGCGGGGTACAATGAGCAGTTCTTC. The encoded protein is CASSRRAGYNEQFF.